This TCR beta chain was recovered during a study of cytomegalovirus exposure and HLA in healthy donors. Using immunoSEQ multiplex PCR, the repertoire was profiled, and TCRdb retains in-frame clones only, with some absent. The sample yields roughly 80,000 clones, just over 90% seen once. Trimming stripped 5 bases from V and 8 bases from J, with 17 bases between. Germline V lookup: CDR1 SGHRS, CDR2 YFSETQ. The CDR3 loop spans 14 amino acids. The TCR comes from a man aged 25 to 45 in good health and CMV-seronegative. This chain joins TRBV5-1 and TRBJ2-1; tentative D call: TRBD2 (5 bases). The sequencing sample was made of PBMCs. CDR3 in amino acids: CASRRTYRLDEQFF. For the CDR3, the DNA is TGCGCCAGCAGGAGGACTTATAGGCTGGATGAGCAGTTCTTC.